A selection of T cell receptor beta chains follows, all from one sample in a study of T-cell reconstitution after alpha-beta-depleted transplantation in children. TCRdb fed the PCR reads into MiXCR, producing one record per CDR3 protein. The table lists hundreds of thousands of distinct CDR3 sequences, 13% of them singletons. Sample: PBMCs, mostly from graft donor cells, taken 360 days after TCRalphabeta/CD19-depleted stem cell transplant. Every receptor here comes from a male patient between 5 and 17 years old who had a stem cell transplant for acute myeloid leukemia, so the T cells may come from the graft donor. Each CDR3 is given with its conserved first and last residue.

v_gene | len | CDR3aa
TRBV29-1 | 13 | CSILGAPYNEQFF
TRBV28 | 19 | CASSFSPRRARPNTGELFF
TRBV29-1 | 14 | CSVALGGGPAEQYF
TRBV7-3 | 13 | CASSIQGAHGYTF
TRBV7-3 | 16 | CASSLGLAGGPGELFF
TRBV6-1 | 14 | CASRQGQGNNEQFF
TRBV15 | 20 | CATSKAGWGQVIFSNQPQHF
TRBV4-2 | 16 | CASSQDRGGKGYGYTF
TRBV6-1 | 17 | CASIKTGLGPRGETQYF
TRBV5-6 | 14 | CASSRVTGYNEQFF
TRBV12-3/TRBV12-4 | 16 | CASSSGLAGGLNKQYF
TRBV12-3/TRBV12-4 | 16 | CASSFSSGAGEETQYF
TRBV29-1 | 16 | CSVESRQVGGTGELFF
TRBV7-2 | 17 | CASSLIGGGLMTGELFF
TRBV20-1 | 14 | CSATGGRAHGELFF
TRBV11-2 | 12 | CASSLGVEAQYF
TRBV29-1 | 11 | CSVGSSQEQYF
TRBV7-9 | 12 | CASSPGGREQYF
TRBV7-2 | 15 | CASSSRTSGRSEQFF
TRBV11-2 | 16 | CASSSEAYQLSYEQYF
TRBV20-1 | 15 | CSARRTSGYSYEQYF
TRBV6-1 | 17 | CASSPGLAGGDTGELFF
TRBV2 | 12 | CAIRTGSYEQYF
TRBV20-1 | 13 | CSASFPSVRKQYF
TRBV5-1 | 15 | CASSLKAGGSHEQYF
TRBV11-2 | 15 | CASSWGDRAYYEQYF
TRBV6-1 | 15 | CASSRRGRGGNTIYF
TRBV12-3/TRBV12-4 | 17 | CASSLTHGVPGANVLTF
TRBV3-1 | 22 | CASTPDRGSRSGSSSGANVLTF
TRBV14 | 17 | CASSQDVPGVLYYGYTF
TRBV9 | 18 | CASSVDGLATSRGDTQYF
TRBV28 | 13 | CASRRSASYEQYF
TRBV6-2/TRBV6-3 | 16 | CASIKDGLAGVGEQFF
TRBV4-3 | 16 | CASSLGLADGGGELFF
TRBV29-1 | 10 | CSVGQNGYTF
TRBV3-1 | 18 | CASSQDPWAGKLRTEAFF
TRBV29-1 | 15 | CSVEPRDTGRETQYF
TRBV20-1 | 18 | CSAPRLLSGRASADTQYF
TRBV7-2 | 12 | CASSPESREQFF
TRBV14 | 15 | CASSRTSGRAHEQYF
TRBV5-1 | 20 | CASSLRAQGVALSGANVLTF
TRBV5-8 | 15 | CASSSYRAPFYGYTF
TRBV7-3 | 16 | CASSFRGSAGKDEQYF
TRBV18 | 16 | CASSPGGQVLAYEQYF
TRBV27 | 17 | CASSLSRTGASYNEQFF
TRBV4-3 | 13 | CASSQVGTDEQYF
TRBV2 | 15 | CASMYDRTSTGELFF